The present T cell receptor (beta chain) was sequenced within a study of identical twins. General observations from the study: Conclusions rested on cross-sectional statistics rather than following the same donors.

The CDR3 contains 16 residues. V dropped 4 bases and J dropped 0 bases, with 12 bases sitting between them. The V gene's germline CDR1 is SGHTA and CDR2 FQGNSA. To note about this clonotype: The antigen remains unidentified.

TCRdb reprocessed the 5' RACE reads with MiXCR, giving one entry per CDR3 protein. The table includes about 190,000 distinct CDR3 sequences, more than 15% detected once. These data were also filed under a second study, of T cells expressing NK-cell markers. That report adds: Most of the eight sequenced donors tested HCMV-seropositive; one tested seronegative.

This TCR was recovered from a woman aged 18-30 years in good health. The sample comprised CD8+ T cells sorted from blood. This chain connects TRBV7-2 to TRBJ2-2; D not certain. In DNA form, the CDR3 reads TGTGCCAGCAGCTCCCCAGCCCGCGCGAACACCGGGGAGCTGTTTTTT. It yields the protein CASSSPARANTGELFF.